The 25 T cell receptor beta chains presented below share a single source sample, sequenced in a study of blood T cell repertoires in COVID-19. Produced via immunoSEQ multiplex PCR; TCRdb's table is partial and in-frame only. Of approximately 330,000 clones listed, roughly 86% are singletons. Sequenced sample: PBMCs or T cells enriched from blood (not recorded which). All receptors come from a woman aged 25 to 39 who had recovered from COVID-19.

The rearrangement joins TRBV15 to TRBJ2-1; 9 bases are a match to TRBD1. J gave up 6 bases and V 1 base, and 7 bases lay outside the gene matches. CDR1 and CDR2 (germline): LNHNV, YYDKDF (reference sequence). The CDR3 loop spans 16 amino acids. DNA for the CDR3: TGTGCCACCAGCAGAGCAGTGGGGACAGGGACCAATGAGCAGTTCTTC. It translates to CATSRAVGTGTNEQFF.

The rearrangement links TRBV3-1 (or the pseudogene TRBV3-2) to TRBJ1-2, with D possibly matching TRBD1 (5 bases). The CDR3 is made up of 13 amino acids. Germline loops: CDR1 LGHDT, CDR2 YNNKEL (reference sequence). Trimming stripped 1 base from V and 8 bases from J, with 11 bases between. CDR3 in DNA: TGTGCCAGCAGCCAAGCAGGGCCTGGCGGCTACACCTTC. It yields the protein CASSQAGPGGYTF.

The V gene is TRBV5-1, the J gene TRBJ1-1, with 10 bases lining up with TRBD1. The V gene's germline CDR1 is SGHRS and CDR2 YFSETQ. The V gene end was trimmed by 3 bases and the J gene end by 5 bases; junction bases not matched to a gene: 7. The CDR3 is 15 residues long. CDR3 sequence (DNA): TGCGCCAGCAGCTCGACAGGGGGCAGGGGAACTGAAGCTTTCTTT. Translation: CASSSTGGRGTEAFF.

V and J are TRBV6-5 and TRBJ1-2, with D hard to call. In germline, CDR1 is MNHEY, CDR2 SVGAGI. The CDR3 has 14 residues. Deletions cut 0 bases from V and 6 bases from J, with 11 bases between. The CDR3 protein is CASSYSGPSNGYTF. CDR3 nucleotides: TGTGCCAGCAGTTACTCTGGGCCAAGCAATGGCTACACCTTC.

V usage is TRBV12-3 or TRBV12-4 and J usage is TRBJ2-7, with D perhaps matching TRBD1 (5 bases). This CDR3 region has 13 residues. Trimming removed 3 bases from V and 3 bases from J, with 9 bases in between. CDR3 amino acids: CASSLGRNYEQYF. In DNA form, the CDR3 reads TGTGCCAGCAGTTTGGGGCGGAACTACGAGCAGTACTTC.

The chain has TRBV5-6 and TRBJ2-7; D possibly corresponds to TRBD2 (6 bases). Germline CDR1 reads SGHDT; CDR2 reads YYEEEE. The V end lost 0 bases, the J end lost 5 bases, and 12 bases lay between the germline ends. This CDR3 has 14 amino acids. CDR3 coding DNA: TGTGCCAGCAGCTTGGCCGGGAGTAGCAACGAGCAGTACTTC. This gives the protein CASSLAGSSNEQYF. Together with reference TRBV5-6 and TRBJ2-7, the CDR3 gives the full variable domain: DAGVTQSPTHLIKTRGQQVTLRCSPKSGHDTVSWYQQALGQGPQFIFQYYEEEERQRGNFPDRFSGHQFPNYSSELNVNALLLGDSALYLCASSLAGSSNEQYFGPGTRLTVT.

This chain uses TRBV6-5 with TRBJ2-3; no reliable D call. The CDR3 length is 14 residues. Germline CDR1 MNHEY, CDR2 SVGAGI. V was pared by 0 bases and J by 2 bases, with 6 bases between. The CDR3 DNA is TGTGCCAGCAGTTACTCAGACTCCACAGATACGCAGTATTTT. Its translation is CASSYSDSTDTQYF.

The J gene is TRBJ2-1, the V gene TRBV28; D gene uncertain. CDR1 is MDHEN and CDR2 is SYDVKM in the germline V gene. The CDR3 contains 12 residues. V was cut by 9 bases and J by 3 bases, with 9 bases left in between. The CDR3 DNA is TGTGCCAGTAACTTTCGCTACAATGAGCAGTTCTTC. Protein product: CASNFRYNEQFF.

This rearrangement joins TRBV3-1 (or the pseudogene TRBV3-2) to TRBJ2-3; TRBD2 aligns across 8 bases. Germline values: CDR1 LGHDT, CDR2 YNNKEL (reference sequence). V lost 2 bases and J lost 4; bases outside the gene matches: 2. This CDR3 has 14 amino acids. The CDR3 spells CASSQTLAADTQYF. CDR3 bases: TGTGCCAGCAGCCAAACACTAGCGGCAGATACGCAGTATTTT.

The chain combines TRBV4-1 with TRBJ2-1; TRBD2 agrees at 7 bases. The CDR3 consists of 16 residues. Germline CDR1 MGHRA, CDR2 YSYEKL. With V trimmed by 4 bases and J by 5 bases, 11 bases remained unmatched. As DNA, the CDR3 is TGCGCCAGCAGCCGAATGCCGGGACTAAGAAACAATGAGCAGTTCTTC. This translates into CASSRMPGLRNNEQFF.

This chain links TRBV11-1 with TRBJ2-1; D possibly corresponds to TRBD1 (5 bases). Trimming stripped 1 base from V and 8 bases from J, with 15 bases between. The CDR3 loop spans 15 amino acids. Germline V gene sequence: CDR1 SGHAT, CDR2 FQDESV (reference sequence). CDR3 protein: CASSLGWQGSDEQFF. DNA for the CDR3: TGTGCCAGCAGCTTAGGGTGGCAGGGAAGTGATGAGCAGTTCTTC.

CDR3 nucleotide sequence: TGTGCCATCTATAGGCTAGCGGTCCAAGAGACCCAGTACTTC. This gives the protein CAIYRLAVQETQYF. The rearrangement links TRBV6-6 to TRBJ2-5, with TRBD2 matching over 7 bases. Germline CDR1 and CDR2: MNHNY and SVGAGI (reference sequence). V was clipped by 10 bases and J by 1 base; unmatched bases: 9. The CDR3 is made up of 14 amino acids.

This clone was found once. The chain links TRBV7-8 to TRBJ2-7; a weak D match, TRBD1 (5 bases). Germline loops: CDR1 SGHVS, CDR2 FQNEAQ. V was clipped by 5 bases and J by 0 bases, with 11 bases between them. The CDR3 consists of 14 residues. The CDR3 is CASSGPDNSYEQYF. In DNA form, the CDR3 reads TGTGCCAGCAGCGGACCGGACAACTCCTACGAGCAGTACTTC. Full variable domain (outside the CDR3, taken from reference TRBV7-8 and TRBJ2-7): GAGVSQSPRYKVAKRGQDVALRCDPISGHVSLFWYQQALGQGPEFLTYFQNEAQLDKSGLPSDRFFAERPEGSVSTLKIQRTQQEDSAVYLCASSGPDNSYEQYFGPGTRLTVT.

This chain uses TRBV10-3 with TRBJ2-3; 8 positions agree with TRBD1. V dropped 7 bases and J dropped 6; count of bases not matched to a gene: 6. This CDR3 contains 13 residues. The V gene's germline CDR1 is ENHRY and CDR2 SYGVKD. In DNA form, the CDR3 reads TGTGCCATCACCCCGGACAGGGTGGATACGCAGTATTTT. It is translated as CAITPDRVDTQYF.

The chain carries TRBV7-9 and TRBJ2-7; 7 bases match TRBD1. Germline V CDR1 and CDR2: SEHNR, FQNEAQ (reference sequence). The junction had 13 bases not matched to a gene; V was cut back by 5 bases and J by 6 bases. There are 15 residues in the CDR3. This CDR3 is CASSHPTGKMGEQYF. DNA of the CDR3: TGTGCCAGCAGCCACCCGACAGGGAAGATGGGCGAGCAGTACTTC.

This clone occurred once. The gene calls are TRBV27 and TRBJ2-7, with 9 bases that match TRBD1. There are 13 residues in the CDR3. Germline CDR1 and CDR2: MNHEY and SMNVEV (reference sequence). With V trimmed by 5 bases and J by 7 bases, 6 bases remained unmatched. CDR3 residues: CASSTGGRKEQYF. The CDR3 DNA reads TGTGCCAGCAGTACAGGGGGCCGAAAGGAGCAGTACTTC.

DNA of the CDR3: TGCGCCAGCAGCTGGGACAGGGGGCTGGATGAGCAGTTCTTC. Its protein is CASSWDRGLDEQFF. The V and J genes are TRBV5-1 and TRBJ2-1; 12 positions agree with TRBD1. The CDR3 has 14 amino acids. V lost 3 bases and J lost 8; bases outside the gene matches: 3. CDR1 SGHRS and CDR2 YFSETQ come from the germline V gene.

This sequence joins TRBV18 and TRBJ1-4, with a weak D call TRBD1 (6 bases). The length of the CDR3 is 14 residues. CDR1 and CDR2 (germline): KGHSH, LQKENI. The V end was cut by 3 bases, the J end by 6 bases, with 11 bases between. CDR3 in DNA: TGTGCCAGCTCACCTCAGGGGTCTGATGAAAAACTGTTTTTT. Translated, it gives CASSPQGSDEKLFF.

This clone turned up a few times. The gene calls are TRBV5-1 and TRBJ2-2; D unclear. Germline V gives CDR1 SGHRS, CDR2 YFSETQ. The CDR3 loop spans 14 amino acids. V lost 4 bases and J 0 bases, leaving 7 bases between the germline ends. The CDR3 loop reads CASSGQTNTGELFF. The CDR3 region has the DNA TGCGCCAGCAGCGGGCAGACGAACACCGGGGAGCTGTTTTTT.

The J gene is TRBJ1-1, the V gene TRBV7-8; 11 bases match TRBD1. CDR1 SGHVS and CDR2 FQNEAQ come from the germline V gene. CDR3 length: 16 amino acids. V shed 1 base, J shed 0 bases, and the junction held 1 base outside the gene matches. The CDR3 reads CASSLEGQGVNTEAFF. In nucleotides, the CDR3 is TGTGCCAGCAGCTTAGAGGGACAGGGGGTGAACACTGAAGCTTTCTTT.

The rearrangement links TRBV5-1 to TRBJ1-3; 7 bases are a match to TRBD1. This CDR3 comprises 16 residues. Looked up from germline, CDR1 is SGHRS and CDR2 is YFSETQ. The junction had 9 bases not matched to a gene; V was cut back by 4 bases and J by 2 bases. CDR3 DNA: TGCGCCAGCAGCCGAGCCAGGGGGGACGCTGGAAACACCATATATTTT. Protein sequence: CASSRARGDAGNTIYF. Using reference TRBV5-1 and TRBJ1-3 for the parts outside the CDR3, the full variable domain is KAGVTQTPRYLIKTRGQQVTLSCSPISGHRSVSWYQQTPGQGLQFLFEYFSETQRNKGNFPGRFSGRQFSNSRSEMNVSTLELGDSALYLCASSRARGDAGNTIYFGEGSWLTVV.

CDR3 nucleotide sequence: TGCGCCAGCAACCAGCGGGTTGGGTTCGCGGATACGCAGTATTTT. Amino acids: CASNQRVGFADTQYF. The J gene is TRBJ2-3, the V gene TRBV5-1; the D gene is possibly TRBD2 (6 bases). Germline V gene sequence: CDR1 SGHRS, CDR2 YFSETQ. V gave up 6 bases and J gave up 6 bases, with 20 bases separating them. There are 15 residues in the CDR3.

The V and J genes are TRBV4-1 and TRBJ1-2, with a tentative D call TRBD1 (6 bases). V lost 0 bases to trimming and J lost 4 bases, with 15 bases between them. Germline-derived CDR1 and CDR2 are MGHRA and YSYEKL. CDR3 length: 16 residues. This CDR3 reads CASSQEGSRDTYGYTF. CDR3 in DNA: TGCGCCAGCAGCCAAGAGGGCTCCCGGGACACCTATGGCTACACCTTC.

The chain's CDR3 is CASSYQGGRQEDYGYTF. CDR3 DNA: TGTGCCAGCAGCTACCAAGGGGGTCGACAGGAAGACTATGGCTACACCTTC. The chain couples TRBV5-6 to TRBJ1-2; possibly TRBD1 for D (6 bases). Germline V CDR1 and CDR2: SGHDT, YYEEEE. This CDR3 region has 17 residues. V was trimmed by 3 bases and J by 3 bases, leaving 21 bases between them.

The chain employs TRBV27 and TRBJ2-7; D is uncertain. Germline CDR1 is MNHEY and CDR2 is SMNVEV (reference sequence). The CDR3 is 18 residues long. V lost 0 bases and J lost 2, with 20 bases in between. The CDR3 region has the DNA TGTGCCAGCAGTTTATCAAGCTACAGACGGAACCAAGCCTACGAGCAGTACTTC. It is translated as CASSLSSYRRNQAYEQYF.